The rows below give T cell receptor beta chains drawn from one sample of a study of T cells after somatic rescue of genetic block. Using immunoSEQ multiplex PCR, the repertoire was profiled, and TCRdb retains in-frame clones only, with some absent. The sample yields about 15,000 clones, 72% seen once. Sequencing input: peripheral blood mononuclear cells (PBMCs). These receptors came from a boy younger than 18. CDR3s include the opening cysteine and the closing phenylalanine or tryptophan. A D gene is named only where the DNA matches it firmly. Clone size appears in some rows only: once, few, many, or a class for an expanded clone.

v_call: TRBV18; j_call: TRBJ2-7; d_call: -; clone_size: -; cdr3_nt: TGTGCCAGCTCACCACGAGGGCGCGAGCAGTACTTC; cdr3_aa: CASSPRGREQYF
v_call: TRBV7-3; j_call: TRBJ2-1; d_call: TRBD2; clone_size: few; cdr3_nt: TGTGCCAGCAGCTTAAGGCCGGTGAGAGCGGGGTGGGACAATGAGCAGTTCTTC; cdr3_aa: CASSLRPVRAGWDNEQFF
v_call: TRBV5-1; j_call: TRBJ1-4; d_call: TRBD1; clone_size: -; cdr3_nt: TGCGCCAGCAGCTACGGACAGGGAGGAGGTCAGAATGAAAAACTGTTTTTT; cdr3_aa: CASSYGQGGGQNEKLFF
v_call: TRBV19; j_call: TRBJ2-1; d_call: -; clone_size: -; cdr3_nt: TGTGCCAGTAGTATTATAGGTTTCTCCTACAATGAGCAGTTCTTC; cdr3_aa: CASSIIGFSYNEQFF
v_call: TRBV15; j_call: TRBJ2-7; d_call: -; clone_size: -; cdr3_nt: TGTGCCACCAGCAGAGATCCAGGGCGGGCCGAGCAGTACTTC; cdr3_aa: CATSRDPGRAEQYF
v_call: TRBV6-5; j_call: TRBJ1-6; d_call: -; clone_size: -; cdr3_nt: TGTGCCAGCAGTTACGAGGGCTCCTATAATTCACCCCTCCACTTT; cdr3_aa: CASSYEGSYNSPLHF
v_call: TRBV11-3; j_call: TRBJ2-2; d_call: -; clone_size: -; cdr3_nt: TGTGCCAGCAGCTGGGCGACCGGGGAGCTGTTTTTT; cdr3_aa: CASSWATGELFF
v_call: TRBV10-1; j_call: TRBJ2-3; d_call: TRBD2; clone_size: -; cdr3_nt: TGCGCCAGCAGTGCTATAGCGGGAGTCGCAGATACGCAGTATTTT; cdr3_aa: CASSAIAGVADTQYF
v_call: TRBV18; j_call: TRBJ2-3; d_call: -; clone_size: once; cdr3_nt: TGTGCCAGCTCACTGAGAGGAGGAAGTCTTAGCACAGATACGCAGTATTTT; cdr3_aa: CASSLRGGSLSTDTQYF
v_call: TRBV25-1; j_call: TRBJ1-6; d_call: -; clone_size: once; cdr3_nt: TGTGCCAGCAGTGAATACAGGGATTCACCCCTCCACTTT; cdr3_aa: CASSEYRDSPLHF
v_call: TRBV23-1; j_call: TRBJ2-7; d_call: TRBD1; clone_size: -; cdr3_nt: TGCGCCAGCAGTCGGCCCCCCGGGACAGGGGACTACGAGCAGTACTTC; cdr3_aa: CASSRPPGTGDYEQYF
v_call: TRBV2; j_call: TRBJ2-7; d_call: -; clone_size: -; cdr3_nt: TGTGCCAGCAGCGCCGGACACTACTACGAGCAGTACTTC; cdr3_aa: CASSAGHYYEQYF
v_call: TRBV7-9; j_call: TRBJ2-5; d_call: -; clone_size: once; cdr3_nt: TGTGCCAGCAGCCTCCAAGGGGAGACCCAGTACTTC; cdr3_aa: CASSLQGETQYF
v_call: TRBV10-3; j_call: TRBJ2-7; d_call: TRBD2; clone_size: -; cdr3_nt: TGTGCCATCGGACTAGCGGACTCCTACGAGCAGTACTTC; cdr3_aa: CAIGLADSYEQYF